These 5 T cell receptor beta chains were sequenced from one sample in a study of regulatory T cells in long-lasting Graves disease. Libraries of TCR beta came from iRepertoire HTBI primers plus Arm-PCR of CDR3 regions. Via MiXCR, TCRdb re-called the multiplex PCR reads, giving one row per CDR3 protein. This table has under 800,000 distinct CDR3 sequences, 15% to 20% appearing once. Time point reported: newly diagnosed GD, antithyroid drugs for less than 3 months. The TCR library was prepared using RNA isolated from PBMCs. This same sample was also part of a study on T cells in Graves' hyperthyroidism and ophthalmopathy.

The sequencing here drew on peripheral blood mononuclear cells (PBMCs), taken at new diagnosis, from a patient treated with antithyroid drugs. Receptor source: a woman aged 25 to 39 with Graves disease.

This clonotype was seen a handful of times. V and J are TRBV7-9 and TRBJ1-1; TRBD1 agrees at 7 bases. The germline V gene has CDR1 SEHNR and CDR2 FQNEAQ (reference sequence). This CDR3 spans 15 amino acids. J lost 6 bases, V lost 1 base, and 8 bases had no gene match. The CDR3 spells CASSLVTGSVAEAFF. CDR3 in DNA: TGTGCCAGCAGCTTAGTGACAGGGAGCGTCGCTGAAGCTTTCTTT.

This clonotype was detected ten times or more. The chain links TRBV28 to TRBJ1-5; TRBD1 is a possible D gene (6 bases). CDR3 size: 12 residues. V dropped 10 bases and J dropped 7 bases, with 14 bases sitting between them. CDR1 MDHEN and CDR2 SYDVKM come from the germline V gene. The DNA for the CDR3 is TGTGCCACAGGGTCAGGGGTCCAGCCCCAGCATTTT. Translation: CATGSGVQPQHF.

Ten or more counts support this clonotype. The genes are TRBV20-1 and TRBJ1-1; no clear D gene. The CDR3 runs 14 residues. V lost 2 bases and J 5 bases, leaving 15 bases between the germline ends. In germline, CDR1 is DFQATT, CDR2 SNEGSKA (reference sequence). CDR3 in DNA: TGCAGTGCTAGAACCCGTCTACTTACGACTGAAGCTTTCTTT. Amino acid sequence: CSARTRLLTTEAFF.

This clonotype came up a few times. Possible read error: a much larger clone is one base away. This chain joins TRBV28 and TRBJ1-2, with 7 bases fitting TRBD1. After removal of 6 bases from V and 8 bases from J, the junction contained 15 bases not matched to a gene. Germline CDR1 reads MDHEN; CDR2 reads SYDVKM. This CDR3 comprises 15 residues. CDR3 amino acids: CASRLIRQGRKGYTF. Written as DNA, the CDR3 is TGTGCCAGCAGGCTTATCAGACAGGGACGAAAGGGCTACACCTTC.

This clonotype was detected ten times or more. This chain links TRBV6-1 with TRBJ2-7; D not resolved. The germline V gene has CDR1 MNHNS and CDR2 SASEGT. The CDR3 length is 14 residues. The V and J ends lost 0 bases and 4 bases respectively, with 10 bases between them. CDR3 sequence: CASSEAIRGYEQYF. DNA of the CDR3: TGTGCCAGCAGTGAAGCGATCAGAGGATACGAGCAGTACTTC.